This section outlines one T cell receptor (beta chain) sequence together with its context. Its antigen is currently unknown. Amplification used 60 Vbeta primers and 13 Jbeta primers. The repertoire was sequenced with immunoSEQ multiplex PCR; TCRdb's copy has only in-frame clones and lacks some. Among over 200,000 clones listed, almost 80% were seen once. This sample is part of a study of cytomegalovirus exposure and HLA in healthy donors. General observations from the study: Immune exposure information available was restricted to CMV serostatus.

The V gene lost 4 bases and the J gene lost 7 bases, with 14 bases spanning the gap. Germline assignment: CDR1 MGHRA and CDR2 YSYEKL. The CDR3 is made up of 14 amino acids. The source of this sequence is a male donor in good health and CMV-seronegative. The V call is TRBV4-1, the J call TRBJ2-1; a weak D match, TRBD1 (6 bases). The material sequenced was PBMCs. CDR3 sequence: CASSRTEGQNEQFF. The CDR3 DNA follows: TGCGCCAGCAGCCGAACTGAAGGACAGAATGAGCAGTTCTTC.